Presented here are 24 T cell receptor beta chains from one specimen sequenced in a study of blood T cell repertoires in COVID-19. Here immunoSEQ multiplex PCR was the method, and the copy in TCRdb shows in-frame clones only, minus some. The sample includes about 98,000 clones, roughly nine tenths seen only once; the top ten take about a tenth. Sequencing input: peripheral blood. The receptor set was obtained from a man aged 50 to 60 with acute or convalescent COVID-19.

The chain links TRBV18 to TRBJ2-2; 7 nucleotides line up with TRBD2. The trim removed 1 base at V and 2 bases at J, leaving 7 bases unmatched. The germline V gene encodes CDR1 KGHSH and CDR2 LQKENI. The CDR3 runs to 17 residues. The CDR3 reads CASSPLKAGSNTGELFF. As DNA, the CDR3 is TGTGCCAGCTCACCACTTAAAGCGGGGAGCAACACCGGGGAGCTGTTTTTT.

This sequence joins TRBV30 and TRBJ1-1; 8 bases fit TRBD1. The J segment lost 6 bases and the V segment lost 7 bases, leaving 10 bases of the junction unmatched. The length of the CDR3 is 13 residues. From germline, CDR1 is GTSNPN and CDR2 SVGIG (reference sequence). The CDR3 DNA follows: TGTGCCTTCCGAGGACAGGGTGCCGCTGAAGCTTTCTTT. Protein sequence: CAFRGQGAAEAFF.

The chain combines TRBV24-1 with TRBJ1-5; no clear D gene. Germline CDR1 KGHDR, CDR2 SFDVKD. V shed 4 bases and J shed 4 bases, with 10 bases lying between them. This CDR3 has 14 amino acids. This CDR3 is CATSEPGSNQPQHF. DNA of the CDR3: TGTGCCACCAGTGAGCCAGGTTCGAATCAGCCCCAGCATTTT.

Here the CDR3 DNA reads TGCGCCAGCAGCTTGTATCTTGGGCTAGAGAGCGGCGATGAGCAGTTCTTC. This codes for CASSLYLGLESGDEQFF. V and J are TRBV5-1 and TRBJ2-1; TRBD2 is a possible D gene (5 bases). The CDR3 runs to 17 residues. CDR1 SGHRS and CDR2 YFSETQ come from the germline V gene. Deletions cut 1 base from V and 8 bases from J, with 22 bases between.

The rearrangement joins TRBV7-2 to TRBJ2-1; TRBD2 aligns across 8 bases. J was trimmed by 2 bases and V by 3 bases; bases with no gene match: 3. CDR3 size: 15 residues. Germline CDR1 and CDR2: SGHTA and FQGNSA. The chain's CDR3 is CASSLSSGPYNEQFF. In DNA form, the CDR3 reads TGTGCCAGCAGCTTGTCTAGCGGGCCCTACAATGAGCAGTTCTTC.

The chain carries TRBV3-1 (or the pseudogene TRBV3-2) and TRBJ2-5; 8 bases fit TRBD2. V shed 7 bases and J 5 bases; nucleotides not matched to a gene: 12. This CDR3 comprises 15 residues. The germline CDR1 and CDR2 sequences are LGHDT and YNNKEL (reference sequence). The CDR3 loop is CASTSRTGGLETQYF. The CDR3 DNA follows: TGTGCCAGCACCTCACGAACGGGAGGGCTGGAGACCCAGTACTTC.

V and J are TRBV12-3 or TRBV12-4 and TRBJ1-2; D perhaps matches TRBD1 (6 bases). The CDR3 is made up of 12 amino acids. Trimming took 4 bases from V and 10 from J, leaving 13 bases between them. The CDR3 nucleotides are TGTGCCAGCAGTTCCACAGGGTGGTACTACACCTTC. Encoded protein: CASSSTGWYYTF.

The chain is built from TRBV5-1 and TRBJ1-4; 7 bases fit TRBD1. Germline loops: CDR1 SGHRS, CDR2 YFSETQ. Unmatched junction bases numbered 10, after V lost 0 bases and J lost 14 bases. The CDR3 is 14 amino acids. Here the CDR3 DNA reads TGCGCCAGCAGCTTGGAATCAGGGGGAGATCGGCTGTTTTTT. It encodes CASSLESGGDRLFF.

The chain joins TRBV25-1 to TRBJ2-1; tentative D call: TRBD1 (6 bases). This CDR3 is built from 12 residues. Trimming removed 2 bases from V and 7 bases from J, with 6 bases in between. Germline CDR1 is MGHDK and CDR2 is SYGVNS. The chain's CDR3 is CASSEQGNEQFF. For the CDR3, the DNA is TGTGCCAGCAGTGAACAGGGGAATGAGCAGTTCTTC. The whole variable domain, filled in from reference TRBV25-1 and TRBJ2-1, reads EADIYQTPRYLVIGTGKKITLECSQTMGHDKMYWYQQDPGMELHLIHYSYGVNSTEKGDLSSESTVSRIRTEHFPLTLESARPSHTSQYLCASSEQGNEQFFGPGTRLTVL.

The V call is TRBV29-1, the J call TRBJ1-2; 9 positions match TRBD1. Germline V gives CDR1 SQVTM, CDR2 ANQGSEA. J gave up 5 bases and V 6 bases, and 16 bases lay outside the gene matches. The CDR3 totals 16 residues. The chain's CDR3 is CSVLAGTGPTLYGYTF. The DNA of the CDR3 is TGCAGCGTCCTCGCCGGGACAGGGCCGACCCTGTATGGCTACACCTTC.

The J gene is TRBJ1-2, the V gene TRBV20-1, with unresolved D. The V and J ends lost 1 base and 5 bases respectively, with 5 bases between them. CDR1 and CDR2 (germline): DFQATT, SNEGSKA (reference sequence). There are 11 residues in the CDR3. The CDR3 DNA reads as TGCAGTGCTAGAGTTGCGTATGGCTACACCTTC. Protein sequence: CSARVAYGYTF.

The chain links TRBV21-1 to TRBJ2-3; TRBD2, as called in the table, went unchecked against the DNA. TRBV21-1 is classified as a pseudogene. There are 16 residues in the CDR3. CDR3 DNA sequence: TGTGCCAGCAGCAAAAAAGCGGGAGGGCCTGAAGATACGCAGTATTTT. This codes for CASSKKAGGPEDTQYF.

The rearrangement links TRBV6-1 to TRBJ2-5, with TRBD1 as a possible D gene (6 bases). The CDR3 spans 16 residues. V was clipped by 4 bases and J by 8 bases, with 23 bases between them. Germline CDR1 MNHNS, CDR2 SASEGT. DNA of the CDR3: TGTGCCAGCAGTGTCATGACCGGGACACCTCTCGTCACCCAGTACTTC. Encoded protein: CASSVMTGTPLVTQYF.

This clone was seen once. The chain recombines TRBV19 with TRBJ1-5; 9 bases align to TRBD1. CDR3 length: 18 amino acids. V trimming: 2 bases; J trimming: 4 bases; junction bases outside the gene matches: 12. Germline V lookup: CDR1 LNHDA, CDR2 SQIVND (reference sequence). The CDR3 nucleotides are TGTGCCAGTAGTATAAGGTCGACAGGGGGGGGAGGAAATCAGCCCCAGCATTTT. Protein sequence: CASSIRSTGGGGNQPQHF.

The chain uses TRBV11-1 and TRBJ2-1; 10 positions match TRBD2. The CDR3 runs 15 residues. Germline loops: CDR1 SGHAT, CDR2 FQDESV (reference sequence). The ends lost 7 bases at V and 1 base at J; junction bases unmatched: 4. The CDR3: CASTLSGRSYNEQFF. CDR3 bases: TGTGCCAGCACCCTTAGCGGGAGGTCCTACAATGAGCAGTTCTTC.

V gene TRBV2 combines with J gene TRBJ1-4; D might be TRBD1 (6 bases). With 6 bases removed from V and 5 bases from J, the gap between germline ends came to 10 bases. Germline V gene lookup returns CDR1 SNHLY and CDR2 FYNNEI. The CDR3 contains 13 residues. Here the CDR3 DNA reads TGTGCCAGCAGCGGGACAAACAATGAAAAACTGTTTTTT. Protein: CASSGTNNEKLFF.

V gene TRBV5-8 combines with J gene TRBJ1-1; perhaps TRBD1 as D (5 bases). This CDR3 is 15 amino acids long. The V gene lost 0 bases and the J gene lost 4 bases, with 13 bases spanning the gap. Germline-derived CDR1 and CDR2 are SGHTS and YDEGEE. Here the CDR3 reads CASSLGQLGFTEAFF. The DNA for the CDR3 is TGTGCCAGCAGCTTGGGACAGCTGGGGTTCACTGAAGCTTTCTTT.

The chain joins TRBV14 to TRBJ1-4; tentatively, D is TRBD1 (6 bases). The CDR3 length is 15 residues. Trimming took off 4 bases at V and 8 bases at J, with 17 bases between the two ends. Per germline, CDR1 SGHDN and CDR2 FVKESK. The CDR3: CASSLSGAAGEKLFF. The DNA for the CDR3 is TGTGCCAGCAGCCTCTCAGGGGCCGCTGGGGAAAAACTGTTTTTT.

This chain links TRBV28 with TRBJ1-1, with 8 positions matching TRBD1. The length of the CDR3 is 14 residues. CDR1 is MDHEN and CDR2 is SYDVKM in the germline V gene. V was pared by 5 bases and J by 4 bases, with 6 bases of the junction left unmatched. The CDR3 DNA follows: TGTGCCAGCAGTACACAGGGGGGGATCACTGAAGCTTTCTTT. It translates to CASSTQGGITEAFF.

The chain recombines TRBV18 with TRBJ1-5; TRBD1 agrees at 8 bases. This CDR3 comprises 14 residues. V dropped 4 bases and J dropped 7; count of bases not matched to a gene: 6. Germline V gene lookup returns CDR1 KGHSH and CDR2 LQKENI. DNA for the CDR3: TGTGCCAGCTCACGAAACAGGGGGTCGCAGCCCCAGCATTTT. Translated: CASSRNRGSQPQHF.

The J gene is TRBJ2-2, the V gene TRBV29-1, with a weak D call TRBD2 (6 bases). Trimming left V 4 bases short and J 3 bases short, with 18 bases between. The CDR3 consists of 16 residues. Germline-derived CDR1 and CDR2 are SQVTM and ANQGSEA. CDR3 DNA sequence: TGCAGCGTTGCGGGCTTTACAGGCGGGGACACCGGGGAGCTGTTTTTT. This encodes CSVAGFTGGDTGELFF.

This clone was recorded only once. The genes are TRBV3-1 (or the pseudogene TRBV3-2) and TRBJ2-3; possible D gene TRBD2, 5 bases. The CDR3 has 16 residues. The germline V gene has CDR1 LGHDT and CDR2 YNNKEL (reference sequence). V lost 2 bases to trimming and J lost 1 base, with 13 bases between them. The CDR3 DNA is TGTGCCAGCAGCCAACGGTCGAGCGGAGGCACAGATACGCAGTATTTT. Protein product: CASSQRSSGGTDTQYF.

The J gene is TRBJ2-5, the V gene TRBV13; 9 nucleotides agree with TRBD2. Unmatched junction bases numbered 9, after V lost 5 bases and J lost 5 bases. Germline CDR1 and CDR2: PRHDT and FYEKMQ (reference sequence). The CDR3 has 15 amino acids. The CDR3 DNA reads as TGTGCCAGCAGCCTAATAGCGGGAGTGGGTGAGACCCAGTACTTC. Encoded protein: CASSLIAGVGETQYF.

V and J are TRBV3-1 (or the pseudogene TRBV3-2) and TRBJ1-1, with 7 bases matching TRBD1. This CDR3 has 14 amino acids. In germline, CDR1 is LGHDT, CDR2 YNNKEL (reference sequence). V gave up 4 bases and J gave up 4 bases; unmatched junction bases: 6. This CDR3 reads CASSLEHRGTEAFF. CDR3 nucleotide sequence: TGTGCCAGCAGCCTAGAACACAGGGGCACTGAAGCTTTCTTT.